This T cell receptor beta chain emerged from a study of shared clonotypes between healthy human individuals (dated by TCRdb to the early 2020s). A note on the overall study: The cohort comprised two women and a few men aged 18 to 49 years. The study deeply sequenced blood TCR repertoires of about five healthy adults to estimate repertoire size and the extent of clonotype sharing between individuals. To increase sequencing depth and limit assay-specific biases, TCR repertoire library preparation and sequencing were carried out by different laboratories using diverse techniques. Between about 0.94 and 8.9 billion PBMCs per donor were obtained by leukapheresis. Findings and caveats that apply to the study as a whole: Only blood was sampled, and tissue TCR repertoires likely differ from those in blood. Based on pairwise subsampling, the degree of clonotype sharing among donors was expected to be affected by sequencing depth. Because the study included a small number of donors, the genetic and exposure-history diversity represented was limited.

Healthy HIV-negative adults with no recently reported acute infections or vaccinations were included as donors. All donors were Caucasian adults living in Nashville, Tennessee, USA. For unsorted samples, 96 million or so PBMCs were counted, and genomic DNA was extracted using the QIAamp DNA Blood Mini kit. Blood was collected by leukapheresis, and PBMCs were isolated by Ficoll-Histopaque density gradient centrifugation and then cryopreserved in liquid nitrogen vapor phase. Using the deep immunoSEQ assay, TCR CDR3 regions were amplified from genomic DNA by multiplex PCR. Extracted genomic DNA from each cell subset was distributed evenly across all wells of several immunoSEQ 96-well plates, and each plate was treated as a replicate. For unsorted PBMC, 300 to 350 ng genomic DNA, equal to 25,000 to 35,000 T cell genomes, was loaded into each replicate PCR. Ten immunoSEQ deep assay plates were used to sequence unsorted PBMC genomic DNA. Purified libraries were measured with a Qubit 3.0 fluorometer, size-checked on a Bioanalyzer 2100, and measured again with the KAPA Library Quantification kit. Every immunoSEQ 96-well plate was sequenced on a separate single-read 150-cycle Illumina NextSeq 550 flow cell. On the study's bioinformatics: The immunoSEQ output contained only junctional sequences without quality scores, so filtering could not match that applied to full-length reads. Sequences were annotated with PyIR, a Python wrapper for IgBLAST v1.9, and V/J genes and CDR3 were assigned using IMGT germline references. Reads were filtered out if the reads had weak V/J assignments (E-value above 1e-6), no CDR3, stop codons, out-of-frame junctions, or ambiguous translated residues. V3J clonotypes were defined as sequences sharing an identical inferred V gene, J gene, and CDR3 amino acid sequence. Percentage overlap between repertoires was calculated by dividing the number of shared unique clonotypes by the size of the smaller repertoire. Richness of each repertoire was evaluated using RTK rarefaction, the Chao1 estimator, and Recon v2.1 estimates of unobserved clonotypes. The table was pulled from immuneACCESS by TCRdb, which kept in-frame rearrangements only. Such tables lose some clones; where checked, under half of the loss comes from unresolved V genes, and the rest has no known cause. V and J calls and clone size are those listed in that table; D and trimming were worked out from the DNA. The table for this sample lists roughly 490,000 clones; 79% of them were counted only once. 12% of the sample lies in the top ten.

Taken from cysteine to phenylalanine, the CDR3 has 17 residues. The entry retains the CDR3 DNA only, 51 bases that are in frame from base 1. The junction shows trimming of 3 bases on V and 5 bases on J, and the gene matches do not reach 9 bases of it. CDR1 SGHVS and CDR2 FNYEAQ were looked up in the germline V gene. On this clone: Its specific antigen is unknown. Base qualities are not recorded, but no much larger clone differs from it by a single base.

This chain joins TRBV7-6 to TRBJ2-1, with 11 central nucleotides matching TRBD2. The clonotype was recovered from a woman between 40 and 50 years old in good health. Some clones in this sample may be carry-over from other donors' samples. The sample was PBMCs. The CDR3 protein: CASSLRAGTSGHNEQFF. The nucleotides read TGTGCCAGCAGCTTGAGGGCCGGGACTAGCGGCCACAATGAGCAGTTCTTC.